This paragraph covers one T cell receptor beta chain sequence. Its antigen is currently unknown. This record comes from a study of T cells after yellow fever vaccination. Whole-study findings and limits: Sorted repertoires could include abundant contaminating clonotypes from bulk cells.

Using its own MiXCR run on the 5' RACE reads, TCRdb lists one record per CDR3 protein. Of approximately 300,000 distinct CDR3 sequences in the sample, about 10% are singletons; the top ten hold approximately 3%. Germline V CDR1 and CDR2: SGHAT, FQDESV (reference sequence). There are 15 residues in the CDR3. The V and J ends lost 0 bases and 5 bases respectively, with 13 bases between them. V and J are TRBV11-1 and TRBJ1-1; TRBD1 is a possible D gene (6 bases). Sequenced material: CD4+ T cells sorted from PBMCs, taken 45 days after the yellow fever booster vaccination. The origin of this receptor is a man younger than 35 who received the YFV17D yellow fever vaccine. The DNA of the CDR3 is TGTGCCAGCAGCTTAGCCCCAGGGGTGGAGACTGAAGCTTTCTTT. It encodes CASSLAPGVETEAFF. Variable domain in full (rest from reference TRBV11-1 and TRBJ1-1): EAEVAQSPRYKITEKSQAVAFWCDPISGHATLYWYRQILGQGPELLVQFQDESVVDDSQLPKDRFSAERLKGVDSTLKIQPAELGDSAMYLCASSLAPGVETEAFFGQGTRLTVV.